Each of the 10 T cell receptor beta chains below was sequenced from the same sample in a study of blood T cells in healthy people across ages. The authors ran a second PCR of about 7 to 12 cycles using a sample-barcoded 5' primer and a J-beta primer mix. A single record per CDR3 protein comes from TCRdb applying MiXCR to the 5' RACE reads. The sample has 1.5 million to 2 million distinct CDR3 sequences; about 31% are singletons. The sample taken for sequencing was blood. The receptors come from a woman between 25 and 40 years old in good health.

This clonotype has a handful of counts. The rearrangement uses TRBV6-1 and TRBJ2-7, with 9 nucleotides matching TRBD1. This CDR3 is 15 amino acids long. The germline gives CDR1 MNHNS, CDR2 SASEGT. Trimming removed 1 base from V and 4 bases from J; junction bases left unmatched: 5. The CDR3 coding sequence is TGTGCCAGCAGTGAAGGGTACAGGGGGCAATACGAGCAGTACTTC. This codes for CASSEGYRGQYEQYF.

This clonotype was detected a few times. The V and J genes are TRBV4-1 and TRBJ1-2; 12 bases agree with TRBD1. V gave up 5 bases and J gave up 8 bases; unmatched junction bases: 9. This CDR3 contains 15 residues. Germline-derived CDR1 and CDR2 are MGHRA and YSYEKL. DNA for the CDR3: TGCGCCAGCAGCTTTCCGGGACAGGGGGCTCAAGGCTACACCTTC. Its protein is CASSFPGQGAQGYTF.

This sequence joins TRBV12-3 or TRBV12-4 and TRBJ2-5; 11 nucleotides align to TRBD2. V was clipped by 3 bases and J by 7 bases; unmatched bases: 10. This CDR3 comprises 16 residues. CDR3 coding DNA: TGTGCCAGCAGTTTTTCTAGCGGGGGGCGCCGCGGGACCCAGTACTTC. Protein: CASSFSSGGRRGTQYF.

This clonotype was picked up many times. V and J are TRBV20-1 and TRBJ2-7; 11 bases are shared with TRBD2. The CDR3 runs to 13 residues. The ends lost 6 bases at V and 4 bases at J; junction bases unmatched: 5. Germline lookup yields CDR1 DFQATT and CDR2 SNEGSKA (reference sequence). The CDR3 reads CSATSGSSYEQYF. CDR3 bases: TGCAGTGCAACTAGCGGGAGTAGTTACGAGCAGTACTTC.

Many counts were recorded for this clonotype. The genes are TRBV29-1 and TRBJ2-1; 12 bases are shared with TRBD1. Germline lookup yields CDR1 SQVTM and CDR2 ANQGSEA. The CDR3 spans 16 residues. J gave up 7 bases and V 3 bases, and 10 bases lay outside the gene matches. This CDR3 reads CSVELRDRGLENEQFF. In DNA form, the CDR3 reads TGCAGCGTTGAGCTCAGGGACAGGGGGCTTGAAAATGAGCAGTTCTTC.

This sequence joins TRBV12-3 or TRBV12-4 and TRBJ2-1; tentatively, D is TRBD2 (7 bases). CDR3 length: 14 amino acids. Trimming shortened V by 1 base and J by 12 bases, and 16 bases separated the two germline ends. CDR3 in amino acids: CASSLGGGGDGQFF. The CDR3 DNA is TGTGCCAGCAGTTTAGGGGGAGGGGGTGATGGGCAGTTCTTC.

Of note for this clonotype: At one end the junction does not follow the germline gene, possibly because of a read error. V usage is TRBV6-1 and J usage is TRBJ2-5, with D tentatively TRBD1 or TRBD2 (6 bases each). Per germline, CDR1 MNHNS and CDR2 SASEGT. This CDR3 contains 15 residues. CDR3 residues: CAGRGPGVGQETQYF. CDR3 nucleotides: TGTGCCGGCAGGGGTCCGGGGGTCGGTCAAGAGACCCAGTACTTC.

This chain links TRBV7-9 with TRBJ2-1; D might be TRBD1 (6 bases). Germline CDR1 SEHNR, CDR2 FQNEAQ (reference sequence). V dropped 0 bases and J dropped 0 bases, with 9 bases sitting between them. The CDR3 is 16 amino acids. The CDR3 loop reads CASSLAQGHSYNEQFF. Here the CDR3 DNA reads TGTGCCAGCAGCTTAGCGCAGGGACACTCCTACAATGAGCAGTTCTTC. Together with reference TRBV7-9 and TRBJ2-1, the CDR3 gives the full variable domain: DTGVSQNPRHKITKRGQNVTFRCDPISEHNRLYWYRQTLGQGPEFLTYFQNEAQLEKSRLLSDRFSAERPKGSFSTLEIQRTEQGDSAMYLCASSLAQGHSYNEQFFGPGTRLTVL.

This clonotype turned up a few times. This chain links TRBV7-2 with TRBJ2-5; D gene ambiguous. With 2 bases removed from V and 4 bases from J, the gap between germline ends came to 14 bases. In germline, CDR1 is SGHTA, CDR2 FQGNSA. The CDR3 runs to 15 residues. The CDR3: CASSLSSTNSETQYF. CDR3 DNA: TGTGCCAGCAGCTTATCGTCGACAAACTCAGAGACCCAGTACTTC.

In its sample, this clonotype was seen a few times. This rearrangement joins TRBV6-5 to TRBJ2-1, with TRBD1 identical over 11 bases. With 2 bases clipped from V and 7 bases from J, the junction kept 4 bases outside the gene matches. The CDR3 totals 15 residues. In germline, CDR1 is MNHEY, CDR2 SVGAGI. The CDR3 sequence is CASSYHGTGGNEQFF. The CDR3 DNA sequence: TGTGCCAGCAGTTACCACGGGACAGGGGGGAATGAGCAGTTCTTC.